A selection of T cell receptor beta chains follows, all from one sample in a study of blood T cell repertoires in COVID-19. The assay was immunoSEQ multiplex PCR, and TCRdb's table has in-frame clones only and misses some. The top ten clones hold 2% to 2.5% of a sample with a few hundred thousand clones, less than 90% of them seen once. The specimen was peripheral blood. These receptor sequences come from a woman in her forties or fifties with acute or convalescent COVID-19. The CDR3 runs from the conserved cysteine through the conserved F or W. A D gene is named only where the DNA matches it firmly. The size of a clone is reported for some rows only, either as once, few or many, or as a class for expanded clones.

d_gene	v_gene	j_gene	abundance	CDR3nt	CDR3aa
TRBD1	TRBV10-3	TRBJ2-7	NA	TGTGCCACTCCGGGACAGGGCCCCTACGAGCAGTACTTC	CATPGQGPYEQYF
TRBD2	TRBV5-1	TRBJ2-1	NA	TGCGCCAGCAGCTTGGAGACTAGCGGGGACTACAATGAGCAGTTCTTC	CASSLETSGDYNEQFF
TRBD1	TRBV5-4	TRBJ2-3	once	TGTGCCAGCAGCGGGGGGGACAGGGAGTGGGATACGCAGTATTTT	CASSGGDREWDTQYF
NA	TRBV13	TRBJ1-5	NA	TGTGCCAGCAGCTCCGCCGGGGGTAAACAGCCCCAGCATTTT	CASSSAGGKQPQHF
TRBD1	TRBV27	TRBJ2-1	NA	TGTGCCAGCAGTTCTCCGGGACAGGGGGCCTATGAGCAGTTCTTC	CASSSPGQGAYEQFF
NA	TRBV4-3	TRBJ2-2	NA	TGCGCCAGCAGCCTGAGAGGCGGCCTCGGCGGGGAGCTGTTTTTT	CASSLRGGLGGELFF
TRBD2	TRBV7-2	TRBJ2-3	NA	TGTGCCAGCAGCTTAGGGGCGGGGGTTGGCACAGATACGCAGTATTTT	CASSLGAGVGTDTQYF
TRBD2	TRBV5-6	TRBJ2-7	NA	TGTGCCAGCAGCTTGGTCCTAGCGGGATCCTACGAGCAGTACTTC	CASSLVLAGSYEQYF
TRBD1	TRBV7-2	TRBJ1-2	NA	TGTGCCAGCAGCTGGACCACAGGGGGTTCATTTGGGATTAACTATGGCTACACCTTC	CASSWTTGGSFGINYGYTF
NA	TRBV9	TRBJ2-2	NA	TGTGCCAGCAGCCCGCGGGCACCCGGGGAGCTGTTTTTT	CASSPRAPGELFF
NA	TRBV7-6	TRBJ1-1	NA	TGTGCCAGCAGCTTCTCGCGAGACACTGAAGCTTTCTTT	CASSFSRDTEAFF
TRBD1	TRBV24-1	TRBJ2-2	NA	TGTGCCACCAGTGATTTTAGACAGGGGGTCACCGGGGAGCTGTTTTTT	CATSDFRQGVTGELFF
TRBD1	TRBV6-6	TRBJ1-2	NA	TGTGCCAGCAGTGCGCGGGTGGGACAGCTCTATGGCTACACCTTC	CASSARVGQLYGYTF
TRBD1	TRBV19	TRBJ1-1	NA	TGTGCCAGTAGTTCGGACAGGGCGGCTGAAGCTTTCTTT	CASSSDRAAEAFF
NA	TRBV24-1	TRBJ2-7	NA	TGTGCCACCAGTGATTTGTACAGTTCAGAGCAGTACTTC	CATSDLYSSEQYF
NA	TRBV9	TRBJ2-2	once	TGTGCCAGCAGCGTATCTAACACCGGGGAGCTGTTTTTT	CASSVSNTGELFF
NA	TRBV7-2	TRBJ1-1	NA	TGTGCCAGCAGCTTAAGGTTTAGGGGGTCAGCCACTGAAGCTTTCTTT	CASSLRFRGSATEAFF
NA	TRBV11-1	TRBJ1-3	once	TGTGCCAGCAGCCGGGACACTGGAAACACCATATATTTT	CASSRDTGNTIYF
NA	TRBV3-1/TRBV3-2	TRBJ1-2	NA	TGTGCCAGCAGCCAAATGGACACCCCTAACTATGGCTACACCTTC	CASSQMDTPNYGYTF
TRBD2	TRBV10-3	TRBJ2-3	NA	TGTGCCAGCGGGAGGAGTCAGGAAGATACGCAGTATTTT	CASGRSQEDTQYF
NA	TRBV12-5	TRBJ1-4	once	TGTGCTAGTGGTTTGTTCCCAGGGCTGAATGAAAAACTGTTTTTT	CASGLFPGLNEKLFF
TRBD1	TRBV5-1	TRBJ2-7	NA	TGCGCCAGCAGCCCGACAGGGCCCAGCTCCTACGAGCAGTACTTC	CASSPTGPSSYEQYF
NA	TRBV28	TRBJ1-6	once	TGTGCCAGCAGTGGCGGGGGTGTACACTTGGCGGATTCACCCCTCCACTTT	CASSGGGVHLADSPLHF
TRBD1	TRBV12-3/TRBV12-4	TRBJ2-2	NA	TGTGCCAGCGGCCCGACAGGGATGGGGGAGCTGTTTTTT	CASGPTGMGELFF